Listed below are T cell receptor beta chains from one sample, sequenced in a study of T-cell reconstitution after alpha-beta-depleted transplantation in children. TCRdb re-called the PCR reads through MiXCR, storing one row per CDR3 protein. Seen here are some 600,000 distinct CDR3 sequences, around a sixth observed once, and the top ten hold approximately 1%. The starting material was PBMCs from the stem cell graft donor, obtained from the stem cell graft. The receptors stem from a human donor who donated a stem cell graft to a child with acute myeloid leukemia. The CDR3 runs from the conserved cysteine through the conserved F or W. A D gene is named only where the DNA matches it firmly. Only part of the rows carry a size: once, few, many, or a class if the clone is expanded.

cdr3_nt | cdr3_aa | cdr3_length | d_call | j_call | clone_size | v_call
TGTGCCAGCAGCTTAGGGCTGATCTCTGGGGCCAACGTCCTGACTTTC | CASSLGLISGANVLTF | 16 | . | TRBJ2-6 | few | TRBV7-2
TGTGCTAGTGGTCCACCGGGACAGAACACTGAAGCTTTCTTT | CASGPPGQNTEAFF | 14 | . | TRBJ1-1 | few | TRBV12-5
TGTGCCAGCAGTTTAAGGGGGGAGGTCTATGGCTACACCTTC | CASSLRGEVYGYTF | 14 | . | TRBJ1-2 | . | TRBV28
TGTGCCAGCAGTCCAATTCAGGGGGTACGAAATGAGCAGTTCTTC | CASSPIQGVRNEQFF | 15 | TRBD1 | TRBJ2-1 | . | TRBV3-1
TGCAGCGTTGAAGCTCAGACAGGCGTTTATTTTTTT | CSVEAQTGVYFF | 12 | . | TRBJ1-4 | many | TRBV29-1
TGCAGTGCTAGATTTATGGGGGGGGGGGCTTTCTTT | CSARFMGGGAFF | 12 | . | TRBJ1-1 | . | TRBV20-1
TGCAGTGTTCGGGACAGGGGCGTGAACACTGAAGCTTTCTTT | CSVRDRGVNTEAFF | 14 | TRBD1 | TRBJ1-1 | many | TRBV20-1
TGCAGTGCTAGAAGAGGGACATCGAACACTGAAGCTTTCTTT | CSARRGTSNTEAFF | 14 | . | TRBJ1-1 | few | TRBV20-1
TGTGCCAGCAGTTTGGCCAAAAACATTCAGTACTTC | CASSLAKNIQYF | 12 | . | TRBJ2-4 | . | TRBV28
TGCAGTGCACGACTAGCGGGGAGCACAGATACGCAGTATTTT | CSARLAGSTDTQYF | 14 | TRBD2 | TRBJ2-3 | many | TRBV20-1
TGTGCCAGCAGCCAAGATGGTGACGGGACGGAGGTCTATGGCTACACCTTC | CASSQDGDGTEVYGYTF | 17 | . | TRBJ1-2 | . | TRBV4-2
TGCAGTGCGGATGGAATGGGCGAGCAGTACTTC | CSADGMGEQYF | 11 | . | TRBJ2-7 | . | TRBV20-1
TGCAGTGCCTACAGGGTCGGAGAGACCCAGTACTTC | CSAYRVGETQYF | 12 | . | TRBJ2-5 | many | TRBV20-1
TGTGCCAGCAGCTTAAATCGCCTAGCGGGGGGGCCAACTTCGAACACCGGGGAGCTGTTTTTT | CASSLNRLAGGPTSNTGELFF | 21 | TRBD2 | TRBJ2-2 | . | TRBV11-2
TGTGCCAGCTCACCACCCAACAGGGACGAGACCCAGTACTTC | CASSPPNRDETQYF | 14 | . | TRBJ2-5 | . | TRBV18
TGCGCCAGCAGCTTGGGATCGCCCCACCGGGTGTTTTTTGGCTACACCTTC | CASSLGSPHRVFFGYTF | 17 | . | TRBJ1-2 | few | TRBV5-1
TGTGCCATCAGTGCGGACATCCAGGAGAGCTCCTATAATTCACCCCTCCACTTT | CAISADIQESSYNSPLHF | 18 | . | TRBJ1-6 | . | TRBV10-3
TGTGCCAGCAGCCCCCAAAGGGCCATTAATGAAAAACTGTTTTTT | CASSPQRAINEKLFF | 15 | . | TRBJ1-4 | few | TRBV9
TGTGCCATCACGGCAACTAGTCGGACCGGGGAGCTGTTTTTT | CAITATSRTGELFF | 14 | . | TRBJ2-2 | . | TRBV10-3
TGTGCCAGCAGATCCCAGGGAGGGTTCGAAAAACTGTTTTTT | CASRSQGGFEKLFF | 14 | . | TRBJ1-4 | few | TRBV12-3/TRBV12-4
TGCAGTGCTAGGGGCAGGGGCATGAACACTGAAGCTTTCTTT | CSARGRGMNTEAFF | 14 | . | TRBJ1-1 | many | TRBV20-1
TGTGCCAGCAGTTTCCCCGGTTTGAACACTGAAGCTTTCTTT | CASSFPGLNTEAFF | 14 | . | TRBJ1-1 | many | TRBV12-3/TRBV12-4
TGTGCCAGCAGCCGCGGACTGGGCCAAGAGACCCAGTACTTC | CASSRGLGQETQYF | 14 | . | TRBJ2-5 | few | TRBV7-2
TGCGCCAGCAGTGCTAGCGGGGGGGCTGGCGAGCAGTTCTTC | CASSASGGAGEQFF | 14 | TRBD2 | TRBJ2-1 | many | TRBV10-1
TGTGCCACCAGCAGAAAGAGGACTAGTATCCAATCGACAGATACGCAGTATTTT | CATSRKRTSIQSTDTQYF | 18 | TRBD2 | TRBJ2-3 | few | TRBV15
TGTGCCAGCAGCCATCTAGCGGATACGCAGTATTTT | CASSHLADTQYF | 12 | . | TRBJ2-3 | . | TRBV12-3/TRBV12-4
TGTGCCAGCAGTTTTCAACAGACCAATCAGCCCCAGCATTTT | CASSFQQTNQPQHF | 14 | . | TRBJ1-5 | . | TRBV12-3/TRBV12-4
TGCAGTGCTAGGCGGGGGTTCAATCAGCCCCAGCATTTT | CSARRGFNQPQHF | 13 | . | TRBJ1-5 | many | TRBV20-1
TGCAGTGCACCCGACAGAGCCACCCCTTATAATTCACCCCTCCACTTT | CSAPDRATPYNSPLHF | 16 | . | TRBJ1-6 | many | TRBV20-1
TGTGCCAGCAGGGACCCTGGACAGGGCGAAGCTTTCTTT | CASRDPGQGEAFF | 13 | TRBD1 | TRBJ1-1 | many | TRBV12-3/TRBV12-4
TGCAGTGCGATTGGGCCCGGAGGCCTCGAGTTTTCCGATACGCAGTATTTT | CSAIGPGGLEFSDTQYF | 17 | . | TRBJ2-3 | . | TRBV20-1
TGCAGTGCTAGAGATGAGATCAGCACAGATACGCAGTATTTT | CSARDEISTDTQYF | 14 | . | TRBJ2-3 | many | TRBV20-1
TGCAGCGTTCCCGGACAGGGAAACACTGAAGCTTTCTTT | CSVPGQGNTEAFF | 13 | TRBD1 | TRBJ1-1 | many | TRBV29-1
TGTGCCAGCAGCGCTCAACAGGGGGCAAACACTGAAGCTTTCTTT | CASSAQQGANTEAFF | 15 | TRBD1 | TRBJ1-1 | . | TRBV7-2
TGCGCCAGCAGCGGGTTCCTATCGGGCTATGGCTACACCTTC | CASSGFLSGYGYTF | 14 | . | TRBJ1-2 | . | TRBV5-1
TGTGCCAGCAGCTTTGACAGGGGGAGTGGTGAGCAGTTCTTC | CASSFDRGSGEQFF | 14 | TRBD1 | TRBJ2-1 | . | TRBV7-9
TGCAGCGTTGAGGGGCTGGGTTACCGAAGGGGTGAGCAGTTCTTC | CSVEGLGYRRGEQFF | 15 | . | TRBJ2-1 | many | TRBV29-1
TGTGCCAGCAGCTTGGCGGATGCGGTAGCTTTCTTT | CASSLADAVAFF | 12 | . | TRBJ1-1 | . | TRBV5-4
TGTGCCAGCAGCTTAAGTCTCAGAGATGAGCAGTTCTTC | CASSLSLRDEQFF | 13 | . | TRBJ2-1 | many | TRBV7-2
TGTGCCAGCAGTGGGCAGGGGGCTCGGGTCTATGGCTACACCTTC | CASSGQGARVYGYTF | 15 | TRBD1 | TRBJ1-2 | . | TRBV25-1
TGTGCCACCAGCAGGGGACGGGGCTACAATGAGCAGTTCTTC | CATSRGRGYNEQFF | 14 | . | TRBJ2-1 | many | TRBV15
TGTGCCATCAGTGGGATAGGGACAGGACCCTACAATGAGCAGTTCTTC | CAISGIGTGPYNEQFF | 16 | TRBD1 | TRBJ2-1 | many | TRBV10-3
TGTGCCAGCAGTTACTCGGACACCCGCAATGAGCAGTTCTTC | CASSYSDTRNEQFF | 14 | . | TRBJ2-1 | few | TRBV6-2/TRBV6-3
TGCAGTGCTAGAGATGAGGCCCCCGGGAGCTATGGCTACACCTTC | CSARDEAPGSYGYTF | 15 | . | TRBJ1-2 | many | TRBV20-1
TGTGCCAGCGCCGAAAGACCCGATTCACCCCTCCACTTT | CASAERPDSPLHF | 13 | . | TRBJ1-6 | many | TRBV6-1
TGCGCCAGCAGTGGGGGCAGTTCAAACATTCAGTACTTC | CASSGGSSNIQYF | 13 | . | TRBJ2-4 | few | TRBV10-2
TGCAGTGCTAGAGAGACAGAAACAGGAGATAGCAATCAGCCCCAGCATTTT | CSARETETGDSNQPQHF | 17 | . | TRBJ1-5 | many | TRBV20-1
TGTGCCAGCAGCCGACCCGGGAGCGATCAGCCCCAGCATTTT | CASSRPGSDQPQHF | 14 | . | TRBJ1-5 | . | TRBV7-8
TGTGCCAGCAGTTTATCTGGGGATAGCTCCTACAATGAGCAGTTCTTC | CASSLSGDSSYNEQFF | 16 | . | TRBJ2-1 | . | TRBV28
TGTGCCAGCAGGTGGACAGGGGGGGGTCAGCCCCAGCATTTT | CASRWTGGGQPQHF | 14 | TRBD1 | TRBJ1-5 | many | TRBV12-3/TRBV12-4